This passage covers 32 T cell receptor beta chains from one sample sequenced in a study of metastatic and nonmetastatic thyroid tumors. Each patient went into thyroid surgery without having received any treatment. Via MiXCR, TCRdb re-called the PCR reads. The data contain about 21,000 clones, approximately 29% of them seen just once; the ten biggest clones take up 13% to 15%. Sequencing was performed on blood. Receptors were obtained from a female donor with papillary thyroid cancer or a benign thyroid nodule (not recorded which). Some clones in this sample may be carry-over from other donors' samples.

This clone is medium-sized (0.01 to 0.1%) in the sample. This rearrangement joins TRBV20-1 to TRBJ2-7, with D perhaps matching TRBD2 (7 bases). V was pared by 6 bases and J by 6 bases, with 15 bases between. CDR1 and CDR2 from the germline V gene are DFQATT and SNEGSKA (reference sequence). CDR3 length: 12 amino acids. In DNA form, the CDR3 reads TGCAGTGCAACCTCGGGGGGCAGCGAGCAGTACTTC. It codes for CSATSGGSEQYF.

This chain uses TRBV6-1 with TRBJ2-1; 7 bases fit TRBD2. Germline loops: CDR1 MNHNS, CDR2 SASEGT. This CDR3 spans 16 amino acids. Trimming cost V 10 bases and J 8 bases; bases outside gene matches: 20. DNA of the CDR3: TGTGCCATCATTGATTGGGGCGGGAGTTTTATTTATGAGCAGTTCTTC. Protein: CAIIDWGGSFIYEQFF.

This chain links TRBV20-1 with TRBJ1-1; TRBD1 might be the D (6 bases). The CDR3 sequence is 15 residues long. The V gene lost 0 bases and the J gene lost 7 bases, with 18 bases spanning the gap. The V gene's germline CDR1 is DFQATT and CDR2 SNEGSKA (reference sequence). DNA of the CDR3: TGCAGTGCTAGAGAAATGGGAGCAGGGGTTGATGAAGCTTTCTTT. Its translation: CSAREMGAGVDEAFF.

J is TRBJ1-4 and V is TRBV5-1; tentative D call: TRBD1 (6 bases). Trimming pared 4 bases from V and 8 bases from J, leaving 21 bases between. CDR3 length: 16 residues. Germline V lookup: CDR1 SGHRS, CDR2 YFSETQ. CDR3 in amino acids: CASSPRSSGHYEKLFF. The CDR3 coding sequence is TGCGCCAGCAGCCCCCGAAGTTCGGGACATTACGAAAAACTGTTTTTT.

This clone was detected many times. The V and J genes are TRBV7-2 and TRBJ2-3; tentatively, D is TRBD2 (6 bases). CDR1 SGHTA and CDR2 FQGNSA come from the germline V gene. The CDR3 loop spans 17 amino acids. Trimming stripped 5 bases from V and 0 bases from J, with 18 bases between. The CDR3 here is CASSMDGGAVSTDTQYF. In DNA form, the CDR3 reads TGTGCCAGCAGCATGGACGGGGGTGCAGTAAGCACAGATACGCAGTATTTT.

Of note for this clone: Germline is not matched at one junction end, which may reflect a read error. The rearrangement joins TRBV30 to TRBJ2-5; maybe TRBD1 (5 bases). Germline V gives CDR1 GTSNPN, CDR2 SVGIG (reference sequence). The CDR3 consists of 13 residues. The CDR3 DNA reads TGTGCCTGGAGCATGGGGCTCCAAGAGACCCTGTACTTC. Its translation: CAWSMGLQETLYF.

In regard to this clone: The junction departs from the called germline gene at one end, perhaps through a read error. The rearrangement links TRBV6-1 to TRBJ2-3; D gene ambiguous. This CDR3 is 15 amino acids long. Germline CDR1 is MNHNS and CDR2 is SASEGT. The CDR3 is CAISERNPITDTQYF. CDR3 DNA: TGTGCCATCAGTGAACGAAACCCTATCACAGATACGCAGTATTTT.

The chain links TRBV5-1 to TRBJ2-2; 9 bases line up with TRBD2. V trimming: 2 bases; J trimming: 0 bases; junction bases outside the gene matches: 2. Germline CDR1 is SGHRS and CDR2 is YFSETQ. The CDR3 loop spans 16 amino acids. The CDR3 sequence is CASSFLAGPNTGELFF. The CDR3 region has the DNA TGCGCCAGCAGCTTCCTAGCGGGGCCGAACACCGGGGAGCTGTTTTTT.

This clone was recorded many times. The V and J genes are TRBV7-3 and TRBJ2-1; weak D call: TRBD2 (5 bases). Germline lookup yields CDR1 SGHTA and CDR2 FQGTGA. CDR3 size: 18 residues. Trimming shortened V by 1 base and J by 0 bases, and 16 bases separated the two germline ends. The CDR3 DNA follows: TGTGCCAGCAGCTTAAACCCCCCCCTAGCTAGCTCCTACAATGAGCAGTTCTTC. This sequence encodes CASSLNPPLASSYNEQFF.

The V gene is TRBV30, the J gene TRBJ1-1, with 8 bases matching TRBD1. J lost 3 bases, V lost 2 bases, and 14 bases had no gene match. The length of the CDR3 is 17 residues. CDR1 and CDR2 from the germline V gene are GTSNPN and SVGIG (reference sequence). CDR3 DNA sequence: TGTGCCTGGAGTCTTCCGGGACAGGCCCATCGGGACACTGAAGCTTTCTTT. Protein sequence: CAWSLPGQAHRDTEAFF.

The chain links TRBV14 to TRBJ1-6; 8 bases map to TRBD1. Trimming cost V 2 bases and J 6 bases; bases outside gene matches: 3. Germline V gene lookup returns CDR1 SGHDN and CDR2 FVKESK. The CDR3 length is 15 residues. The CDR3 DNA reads TGTGCCAGCAGCCAACTAGGACAGGGTAATTCACCCCTCCACTTT. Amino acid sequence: CASSQLGQGNSPLHF.

The CDR3 is CSASLHQEGSPLHF. The CDR3 DNA sequence: TGCAGTGCTAGCCTTCACCAGGAGGGTTCACCCCTCCACTTT. This rearrangement joins TRBV20-1 to TRBJ1-6, with D hard to call. Germline V gene lookup returns CDR1 DFQATT and CDR2 SNEGSKA (reference sequence). Trimming pared 3 bases from V and 9 bases from J, leaving 15 bases between. This CDR3 has 14 amino acids.

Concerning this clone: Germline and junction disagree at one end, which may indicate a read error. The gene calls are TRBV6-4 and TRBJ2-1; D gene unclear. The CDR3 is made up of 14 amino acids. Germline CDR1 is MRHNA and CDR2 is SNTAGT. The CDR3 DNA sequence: TGTGCCAGCAGTGACGGGAACGGATACAATGAGAAGTTCTTC. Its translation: CASSDGNGYNEKFF.

CDR3 coding DNA: TGTGCCAGCAGCTTCCCGGACAGCGAGGGGGCAGATACGCAGTATTTT. It is translated as CASSFPDSEGADTQYF. The chain employs TRBV11-3 and TRBJ2-3; D perhaps matches TRBD1 (6 bases). V lost 3 bases and J lost 4, with 17 bases in between. The CDR3 contains 16 residues. Per germline, CDR1 SGHNT and CDR2 YENEEA.

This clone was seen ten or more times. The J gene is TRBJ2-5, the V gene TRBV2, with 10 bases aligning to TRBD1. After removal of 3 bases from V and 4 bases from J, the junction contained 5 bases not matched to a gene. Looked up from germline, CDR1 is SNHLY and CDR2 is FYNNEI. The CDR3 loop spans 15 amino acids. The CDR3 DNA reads TGTGCCAGCAGTGAGGAAAGGACAGGGGGAGAGACCCAGTACTTC. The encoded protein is CASSEERTGGETQYF.

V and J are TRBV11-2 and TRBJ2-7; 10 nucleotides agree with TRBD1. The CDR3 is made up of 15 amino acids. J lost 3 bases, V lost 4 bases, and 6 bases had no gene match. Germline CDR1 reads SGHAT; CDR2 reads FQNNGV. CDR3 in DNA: TGTGCCAGCAGCTCTCGGGACAGGGGATACTACGAGCAGTACTTC. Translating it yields CASSSRDRGYYEQYF.

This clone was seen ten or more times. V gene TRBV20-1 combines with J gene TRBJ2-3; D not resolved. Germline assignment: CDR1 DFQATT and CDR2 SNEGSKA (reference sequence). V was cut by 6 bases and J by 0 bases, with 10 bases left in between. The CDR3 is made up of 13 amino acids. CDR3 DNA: TGCAGTGCCCCCATGGGAAGCACAGATACGCAGTATTTT. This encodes CSAPMGSTDTQYF.

For the CDR3, the DNA is TGTGCCAGCAGTTTATTCCCACTAGTGGTAGGAGATACGCAGTATTTT. This translates into CASSLFPLVVGDTQYF. The chain has TRBV12-3 or TRBV12-4 and TRBJ2-3; D is possibly TRBD2 (5 bases). V shed 2 bases and J shed 5 bases, with 17 bases lying between them. The CDR3 loop spans 16 amino acids.

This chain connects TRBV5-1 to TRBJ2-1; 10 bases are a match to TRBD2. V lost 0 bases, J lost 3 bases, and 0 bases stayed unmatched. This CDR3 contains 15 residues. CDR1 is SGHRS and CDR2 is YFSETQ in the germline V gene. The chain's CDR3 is CASSLGLAGYNEQFF. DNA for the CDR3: TGCGCCAGCAGCTTGGGACTAGCGGGCTACAATGAGCAGTTCTTC.

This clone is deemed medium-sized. The CDR3 DNA follows: TGTGCCTGGAGGTTAACTAGCGGAGGCTACAATGAGCAGTTCTTC. Protein product: CAWRLTSGGYNEQFF. The rearrangement uses TRBV30 and TRBJ2-1; the match to TRBD2 covers 8 bases. The CDR3 totals 15 residues. Germline-derived CDR1 and CDR2 are GTSNPN and SVGIG (reference sequence). Germline trimming cut 3 bases from V and 3 bases from J; bases unmatched to any gene: 7.

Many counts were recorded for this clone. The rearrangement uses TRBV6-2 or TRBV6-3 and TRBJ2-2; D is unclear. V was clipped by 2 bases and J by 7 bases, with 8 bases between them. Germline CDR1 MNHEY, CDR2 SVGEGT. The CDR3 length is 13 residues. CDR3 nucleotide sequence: TGTGCCAGCAGTTACCGACTGAGCGGGGAGCTGTTTTTT. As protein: CASSYRLSGELFF.

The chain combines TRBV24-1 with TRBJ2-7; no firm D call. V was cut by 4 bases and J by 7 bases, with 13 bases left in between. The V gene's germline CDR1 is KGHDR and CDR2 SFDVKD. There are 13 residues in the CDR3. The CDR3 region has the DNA TGTGCCACCAGTGAGGAACAGTGTGGTGAGCAGTACTTC. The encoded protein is CATSEEQCGEQYF.

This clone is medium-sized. The DNA for the CDR3 is TGTGCCAGCTCACCAGCACTCCCGGGCTCTGGGGCCAACGTCCTGACTTTC. It translates to CASSPALPGSGANVLTF. V gene TRBV18 combines with J gene TRBJ2-6; D not certain. The CDR3 extends over 17 amino acids. Germline V gene sequence: CDR1 KGHSH, CDR2 LQKENI. Deletions cut 2 bases from V and 0 bases from J, with 11 bases between.

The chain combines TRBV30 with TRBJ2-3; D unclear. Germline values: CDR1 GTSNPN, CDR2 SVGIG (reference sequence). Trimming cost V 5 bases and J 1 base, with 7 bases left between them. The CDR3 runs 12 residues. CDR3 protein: CAWRMGTDTQYF. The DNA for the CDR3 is TGTGCCTGGCGAATGGGCACAGATACGCAGTATTTT.

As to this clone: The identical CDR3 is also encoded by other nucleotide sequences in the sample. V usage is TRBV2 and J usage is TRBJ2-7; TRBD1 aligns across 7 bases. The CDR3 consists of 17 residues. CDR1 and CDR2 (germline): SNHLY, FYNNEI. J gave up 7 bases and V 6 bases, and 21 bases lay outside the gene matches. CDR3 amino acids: CASSRAPLGTDPWEQYF. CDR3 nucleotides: TGTGCCAGCAGCAGAGCGCCCCTAGGGACAGACCCATGGGAGCAGTACTTC.

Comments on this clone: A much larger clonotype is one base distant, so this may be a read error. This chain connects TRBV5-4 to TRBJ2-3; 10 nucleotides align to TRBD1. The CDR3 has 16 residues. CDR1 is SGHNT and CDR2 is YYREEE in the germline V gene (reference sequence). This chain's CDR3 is CSSSLETGGRTDTQYF. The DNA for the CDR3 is TGTTCCAGCAGCTTAGAGACAGGGGGCAGGACAGATACGCAGTATTTT.

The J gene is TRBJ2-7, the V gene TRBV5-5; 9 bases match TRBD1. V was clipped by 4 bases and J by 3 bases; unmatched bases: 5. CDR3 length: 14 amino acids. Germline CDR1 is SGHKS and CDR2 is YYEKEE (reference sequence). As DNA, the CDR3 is TGTGCCAGCAGCCTCGGGACAGGGCGCTACGAGCAGTACTTC. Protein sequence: CASSLGTGRYEQYF.

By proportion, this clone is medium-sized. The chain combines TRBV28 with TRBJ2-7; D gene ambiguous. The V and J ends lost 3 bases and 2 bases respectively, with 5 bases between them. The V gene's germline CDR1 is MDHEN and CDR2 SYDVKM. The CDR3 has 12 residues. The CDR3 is CASSFGPYEQYF. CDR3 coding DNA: TGTGCCAGCAGTTTCGGGCCCTACGAGCAGTACTTC.

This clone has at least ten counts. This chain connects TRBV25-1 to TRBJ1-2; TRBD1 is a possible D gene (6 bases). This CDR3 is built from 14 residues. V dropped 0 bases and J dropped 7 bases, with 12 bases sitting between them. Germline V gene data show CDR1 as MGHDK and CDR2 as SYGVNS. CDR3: CASSEYGQGIGYTF. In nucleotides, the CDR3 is TGTGCCAGCAGTGAATACGGGCAGGGGATTGGCTACACCTTC.

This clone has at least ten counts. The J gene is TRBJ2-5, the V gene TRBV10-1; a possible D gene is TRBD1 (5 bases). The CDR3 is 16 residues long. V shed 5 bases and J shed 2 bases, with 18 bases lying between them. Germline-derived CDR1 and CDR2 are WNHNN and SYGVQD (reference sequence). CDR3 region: CASSSLEKGLQETQYF. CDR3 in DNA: TGCGCCAGCAGTTCTCTAGAGAAGGGGTTACAAGAGACCCAGTACTTC.

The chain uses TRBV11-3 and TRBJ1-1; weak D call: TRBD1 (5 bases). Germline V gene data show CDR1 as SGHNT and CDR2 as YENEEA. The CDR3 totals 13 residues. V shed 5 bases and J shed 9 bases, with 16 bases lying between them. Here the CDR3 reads CASSVGAGTQAFF. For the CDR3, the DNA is TGTGCCAGCAGCGTAGGCGCCGGGACTCAAGCTTTCTTT.

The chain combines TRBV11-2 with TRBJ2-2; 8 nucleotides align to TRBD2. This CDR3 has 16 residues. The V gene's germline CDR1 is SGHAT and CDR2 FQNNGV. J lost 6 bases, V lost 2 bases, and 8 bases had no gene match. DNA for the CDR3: TGTGCCAGCAGCTTACGGGGGGGCGGAACCTCCGGGGAGCTGTTTTTT. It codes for CASSLRGGGTSGELFF.